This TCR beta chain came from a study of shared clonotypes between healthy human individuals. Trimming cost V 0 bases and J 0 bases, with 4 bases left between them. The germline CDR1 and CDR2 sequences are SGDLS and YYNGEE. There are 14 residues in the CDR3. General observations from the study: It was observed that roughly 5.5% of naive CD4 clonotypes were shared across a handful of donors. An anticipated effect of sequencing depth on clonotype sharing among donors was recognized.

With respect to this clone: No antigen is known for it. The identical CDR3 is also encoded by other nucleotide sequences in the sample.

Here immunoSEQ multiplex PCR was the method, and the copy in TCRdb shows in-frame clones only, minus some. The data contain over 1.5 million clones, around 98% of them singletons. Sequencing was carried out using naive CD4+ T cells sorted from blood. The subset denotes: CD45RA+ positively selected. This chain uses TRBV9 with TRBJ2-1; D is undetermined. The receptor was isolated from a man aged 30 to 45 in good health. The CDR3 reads CASSVVDSYNEQFF. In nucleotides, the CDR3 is TGTGCCAGCAGCGTAGTCGACTCCTACAATGAGCAGTTCTTC.